This TCR beta chain was found in a study of blood T cell repertoires in COVID-19. Only in-frame clones appear in the TCRdb table, and some are missing; sequencing was by immunoSEQ multiplex PCR. The sample lists tens of thousands of clones, 90% occurring once. The sample taken for sequencing was peripheral blood. The clonotype comes from a man over 45 with acute or convalescent COVID-19.

The CDR3 DNA follows: TGTGCTAGTGGTACGTTAGCGGGAGGTCCCACCGGGGAGCTGTTTTTT. Residues: CASGTLAGGPTGELFF. The genes are TRBV12-5 and TRBJ2-2; 10 bases agree with TRBD2. Germline V gene sequence: CDR1 LGHNT, CDR2 FRNRAP. The J segment lost 4 bases and the V segment lost 5 bases, leaving 7 bases of the junction unmatched. CDR3 length equals 16 residues.